The 12 T cell receptor beta chains below were found in one sample sequenced in a study of HIV-infected patients and healthy controls. TCRdb analysed the 5' RACE reads with MiXCR anew, one entry per CDR3 protein. The profile covers around 62,000 distinct CDR3 sequences, with about a fifth appearing a single time and under 1.5% taken by the ten largest. Sequencing input: CD4+ T cells from blood. The receptors come from a human donor in good health.

There are a few counts of this clonotype. This chain uses TRBV19 with TRBJ2-2; D perhaps matches TRBD2 (5 bases). The germline V gene encodes CDR1 LNHDA and CDR2 SQIVND (reference sequence). The ends were cut back, 9 bases at V and 1 base at J, with 15 bases in the middle. The CDR3 runs 15 residues. CDR3 amino acids: CASLRSGMNTGELFF. CDR3 DNA: TGTGCCAGCCTTCGCTCCGGGATGAACACCGGGGAGCTGTTTTTT.

Sample share makes this clonotype medium-sized. The chain has TRBV3-1 and TRBJ2-6; D is ambiguous. Germline loops: CDR1 LGHDT, CDR2 YNNKEL (reference sequence). V lost 5 bases to trimming and J lost 0 bases, with 8 bases between them. The CDR3 loop spans 15 amino acids. The CDR3 loop reads CASSSAVSGANVLTF. CDR3 sequence (DNA): TGTGCCAGCAGCTCCGCCGTCTCTGGGGCCAACGTCCTGACTTTC.

A few counts support this clonotype. This chain connects TRBV3-1 to TRBJ2-3, with 14 bases fitting TRBD2. Germline CDR1 reads LGHDT; CDR2 reads YNNKEL (reference sequence). V was clipped by 3 bases and J by 1 base; unmatched bases: 6. The CDR3 is made up of 18 amino acids. CDR3 sequence reads: CASSHGLAGGRGTDTQYF. CDR3 DNA: TGTGCCAGCAGCCACGGACTAGCGGGGGGACGGGGCACAGATACGCAGTATTTT.

V usage is TRBV2 and J usage is TRBJ1-1; D is unclear. This CDR3 has 15 amino acids. Trimming took off 7 bases at V and 1 base at J, with 16 bases between the two ends. Germline lookup yields CDR1 SNHLY and CDR2 FYNNEI. The CDR3: CASKDVGKPNTEAFF. The CDR3 DNA sequence: TGTGCCAGCAAAGACGTGGGAAAGCCGAACACTGAAGCTTTCTTT.

Ten or more counts support this clonotype. This chain joins TRBV12-3 or TRBV12-4 and TRBJ2-5; 9 bases align to TRBD2. The CDR3 sequence is 12 residues long. V was pared by 5 bases and J by 11 bases, with 6 bases of the junction left unmatched. CDR3 amino acids: CASSEAGGTQYF. Written as DNA, the CDR3 is TGTGCCAGCAGTGAAGCGGGAGGAACTCAGTACTTC.

This clonotype has ten or more counts. The genes are TRBV5-4 and TRBJ2-7; tentative D call: TRBD1 (6 bases). The CDR3 sequence is 13 residues long. Germline-derived CDR1 and CDR2 are SGHNT and YYREEE (reference sequence). V was pared by 3 bases and J by 6 bases, with 13 bases between. CDR3 protein: CASSYSGVSEQYF. In DNA form, the CDR3 reads TGTGCCAGCAGCTATTCAGGGGTGAGCGAGCAGTACTTC.

This clonotype was detected only a few times. The CDR3 nucleotides are TGTGCCAGCAGCTTTGAAACTGAAGCTTTCTTT. Protein sequence: CASSFETEAFF. J is TRBJ1-1 and V is TRBV7-9; no firm D call. The germline CDR1 and CDR2 sequences are SEHNR and FQNEAQ (reference sequence). The CDR3 runs to 11 residues. Trimming took 3 bases from V and 5 from J, leaving 4 bases between them.

The V gene is TRBV12-3 or TRBV12-4, the J gene TRBJ2-3; D might be TRBD2 (8 bases). The germline V and J ends were trimmed by 5 bases and 1 base, with 19 bases remaining between them. The CDR3 consists of 17 residues. The CDR3 loop reads CASSPGGLTSGTDTQYF. In DNA form, the CDR3 reads TGTGCCAGCAGTCCAGGGGGACTGACTAGCGGCACAGATACGCAGTATTTT.

V usage is TRBV4-1 and J usage is TRBJ2-4, with TRBD2 matching over 11 bases. CDR1 is MGHRA and CDR2 is YSYEKL in the germline V gene. CDR3 length equals 15 residues. The V and J ends lost 3 bases and 7 bases, in that order; junction bases with no gene match: 5. CDR3: CASSHLAGGHNIQYF. The CDR3 DNA follows: TGCGCCAGCAGCCATTTAGCGGGAGGGCATAACATTCAGTACTTC.

The chain employs TRBV5-1 and TRBJ2-7, with a weak D call TRBD2 (6 bases). Trimming left V 1 base short and J 0 bases short, with 8 bases between. Germline CDR1 is SGHRS and CDR2 is YFSETQ. This CDR3 spans 14 amino acids. The DNA of the CDR3 is TGCGCCAGCAGCTTGTCGGGGGACTCCTACGAGCAGTACTTC. Amino acid sequence: CASSLSGDSYEQYF. Full variable domain (missing parts from reference TRBV5-1 and TRBJ2-7): KAGVTQTPRYLIKTRGQQVTLSCSPISGHRSVSWYQQTPGQGLQFLFEYFSETQRNKGNFPGRFSGRQFSNSRSEMNVSTLELGDSALYLCASSLSGDSYEQYFGPGTRLTVT.

This clonotype was observed a few times. This chain links TRBV19 with TRBJ2-7; 8 nucleotides agree with TRBD2. CDR1 LNHDA and CDR2 SQIVND come from the germline V gene (reference sequence). The CDR3 is 14 amino acids. V dropped 2 bases and J dropped 2; count of bases not matched to a gene: 2. As DNA, the CDR3 is TGTGCCAGTAGTATAAGTAGCGGGACCTACGAGCAGTACTTC. Amino acid sequence: CASSISSGTYEQYF. The complete variable domain, with remaining parts taken from reference TRBV19 and TRBJ2-7, reads DGGITQSPKYLFRKEGQNVTLSCEQNLNHDAMYWYRQDPGQGLRLIYYSQIVNDFQKGDIAEGYSVSREKKESFPLTVTSAQKNPTAFYLCASSISSGTYEQYFGPGTRLTVT.

This clonotype was recorded many times. The chain couples TRBV18 to TRBJ1-1; D is unresolved. The CDR3 loop spans 14 amino acids. With 0 bases removed from V and 2 bases from J, the gap between germline ends came to 7 bases. Germline V gives CDR1 KGHSH, CDR2 LQKENI. DNA of the CDR3: TGTGCCAGCTCACCACCGGTGGGTAACACTGAAGCTTTCTTT. Encoded protein: CASSPPVGNTEAFF. Drawing the rest from reference TRBV18 and TRBJ1-1, the complete variable domain is NAGVMQNPRHLVRRRGQEARLRCSPMKGHSHVYWYRQLPEEGLKFMVYLQKENIIDESGMPKERFSAEFPKEGPSILRIQQVVRGDSAAYFCASSPPVGNTEAFFGQGTRLTVV.